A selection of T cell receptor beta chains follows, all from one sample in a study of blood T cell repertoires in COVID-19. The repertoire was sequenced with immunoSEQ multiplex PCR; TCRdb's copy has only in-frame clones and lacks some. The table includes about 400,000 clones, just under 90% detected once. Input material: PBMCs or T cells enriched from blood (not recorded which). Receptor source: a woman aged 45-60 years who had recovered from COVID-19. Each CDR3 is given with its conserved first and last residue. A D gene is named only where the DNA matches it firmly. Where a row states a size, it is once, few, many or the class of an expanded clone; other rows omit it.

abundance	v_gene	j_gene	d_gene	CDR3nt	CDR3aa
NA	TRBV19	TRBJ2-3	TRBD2	TGTGCCAGTAGCCTAGCGGGGGTTGTGGCAGATACGCAGTATTTT	CASSLAGVVADTQYF
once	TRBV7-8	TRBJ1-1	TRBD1	TGTGCCAGCAGCATGACAGGGGACACTGAAGCTTTCTTT	CASSMTGDTEAFF
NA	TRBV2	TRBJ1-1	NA	TGTGCCAGCAGTATACAGGGCCAGAACACTGAAGCTTTCTTT	CASSIQGQNTEAFF
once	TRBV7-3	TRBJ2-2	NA	TGTGCCAGCAGCCCCATGCAGGGAAGGGCCGGGGAGCTGTTTTTT	CASSPMQGRAGELFF
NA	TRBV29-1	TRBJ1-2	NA	TGCAGCGTGCTCTCCGGGGACTATGGCTACACCTTC	CSVLSGDYGYTF
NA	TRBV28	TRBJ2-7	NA	TGTGCCAGCTGCCCGCCGCCGCGGGATGGGGAGCAGTACTTC	CASCPPPRDGEQYF
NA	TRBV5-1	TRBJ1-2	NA	TGCGCCAGCAGCTTGGACAGGTCCGGCTACTACACCTTC	CASSLDRSGYYTF
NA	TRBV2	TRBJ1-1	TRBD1	TGTGCCAGCAGGCAGGGGGCGAACACTGAAGCTTTCTTT	CASRQGANTEAFF
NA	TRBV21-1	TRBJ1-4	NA	TGTGCCAGCAGCCTTATCTCGGGGATCTGTGAAAAACTGTTTTTT	CASSLISGICEKLFF
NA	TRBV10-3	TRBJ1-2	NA	TGTGCCATCACTAGGGAGGAAAGGGTTGGTGGCTACACCTTC	CAITREERVGGYTF
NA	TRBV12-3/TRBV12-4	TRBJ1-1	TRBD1	TGTGCCAGCAACAGACAGGGGTGGACTGAAGCTTTCTTT	CASNRQGWTEAFF
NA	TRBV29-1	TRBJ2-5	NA	TGCAGCGTCCAAGCAGGGGCTCGGAAGACCCAGTACTTC	CSVQAGARKTQYF
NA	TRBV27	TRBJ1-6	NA	TGTGCCAGCAGTTTAGTCAGAGGGAATTCACCCCTCCACTTT	CASSLVRGNSPLHF
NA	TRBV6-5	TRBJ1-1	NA	TGTGCCAGCGTAAAGAACGGGGAAGCTTTCTTT	CASVKNGEAFF
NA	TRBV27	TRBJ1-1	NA	TGTGCCAGCAGTTTATCTTTCTCGAGGTTTTTGAACACTGAAGCTTTCTTT	CASSLSFSRFLNTEAFF
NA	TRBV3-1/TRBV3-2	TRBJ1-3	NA	TGTGCCAGCAGCCGAGTCGGCAGGCCAAACACCATATATTTT	CASSRVGRPNTIYF
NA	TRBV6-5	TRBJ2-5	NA	TGTGCCAGCAGTTATGGGAGGGGGGCCTGGGAGACCCAGTACTTC	CASSYGRGAWETQYF
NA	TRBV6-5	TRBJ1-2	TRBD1	TGTGCCTGTCGGACAGGGAATAGTGGCTACACCTTC	CACRTGNSGYTF
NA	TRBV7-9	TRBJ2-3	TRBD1	TGTGCCAGCGCCGGGGGACAGGGGGTGTCAGATACGCAGTATTTT	CASAGGQGVSDTQYF
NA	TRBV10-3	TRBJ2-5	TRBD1	TGTGCCATCAGCGCCGACAGGGGGCGAGGTGAGACCCAGTACTTC	CAISADRGRGETQYF
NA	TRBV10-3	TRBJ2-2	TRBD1	TGTGCCATCAGGAGGACAGGATCGAACACCGGGGAGCTGTTTTTT	CAIRRTGSNTGELFF
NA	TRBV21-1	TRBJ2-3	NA	TGTGCCAGCTGCCTAGCGGGGGGAACCCCAGATACGCAGTATTTT	CASCLAGGTPDTQYF
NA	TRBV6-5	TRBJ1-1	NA	TGTGCCAGCACCCTAGACAGGCTTGGGACTGAAGCTTTCTTT	CASTLDRLGTEAFF
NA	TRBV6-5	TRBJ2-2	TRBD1	TGTGCCAGCAACAGGGGGGAATTGAACACCGGGGAGCTGTTTTTT	CASNRGELNTGELFF
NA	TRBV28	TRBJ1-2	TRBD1	TGTGCCAGCAGTGCCTCGACAGGGATTAACACCTTC	CASSASTGINTF
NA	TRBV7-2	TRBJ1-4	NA	TGTGCCAGCAGCCTGAGGCGTCAGGGGTACGAAAAACTGTTTTTT	CASSLRRQGYEKLFF
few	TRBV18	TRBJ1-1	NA	TGTGCCAGCTCCCCGTCGACTCAAAACACTGAAGCTTTCTTT	CASSPSTQNTEAFF
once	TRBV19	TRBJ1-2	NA	TGTGCCAGAGGGGTTGGTGGCTACACCTTC	CARGVGGYTF
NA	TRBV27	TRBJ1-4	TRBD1	TGTGCCAGCAGTCCCCAGGGACAGACAACTAATGAAAAACTGTTTTTT	CASSPQGQTTNEKLFF
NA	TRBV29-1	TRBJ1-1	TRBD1	TGCAGCGTTGTGGGACAGAAGATAATGAACACTGAAGCTTTCTTT	CSVVGQKIMNTEAFF
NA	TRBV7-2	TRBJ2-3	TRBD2	TGTGCCAGCAGCTCTCGGACTAGCGGGGACACAGATACGCAGTATTTT	CASSSRTSGDTDTQYF
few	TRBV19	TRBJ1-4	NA	TGTGCCAGTAGTATATGGGGCAGGGGATTTGAAAAACTGTTTTTT	CASSIWGRGFEKLFF
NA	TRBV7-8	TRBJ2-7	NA	TGTGCCAGCAGCCCCTATTCGTTCGAGCAGTACTTC	CASSPYSFEQYF
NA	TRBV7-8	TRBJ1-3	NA	TGTGCCAGCAGCCTGGGGACATCTGGTACTGGAAACACCATATATTTT	CASSLGTSGTGNTIYF
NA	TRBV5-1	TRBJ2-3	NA	TGCGCCAGCAGCTTGGGTACTAGCACAGATACGCAGTATTTT	CASSLGTSTDTQYF
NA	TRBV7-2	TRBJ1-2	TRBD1	TGTGCCAGCAGCCTTACTAGGACAGGGCTGAACTATGGCTACACCTTC	CASSLTRTGLNYGYTF
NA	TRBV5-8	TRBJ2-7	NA	TGTGCCAGCAGTCAGCCCGGGATGTACGAGCAGTACTTC	CASSQPGMYEQYF
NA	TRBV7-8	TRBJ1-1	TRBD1	TGTGCCAGCAGCTTCGGGCAGGGGGATCTCACACTGAAGGCTTTCTTT	CASSFGQGDLTLKAFF
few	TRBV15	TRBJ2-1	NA	TGTGCCACCAGCAGTTATGGCGGGCCCTCCTACAATGAGCAGTTCTTC	CATSSYGGPSYNEQFF
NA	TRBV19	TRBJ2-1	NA	TGTGCCAGTAGTATCTCCCAGTACAATGAGCAGTTCTTC	CASSISQYNEQFF
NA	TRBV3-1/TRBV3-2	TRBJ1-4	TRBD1	TGTGCCAGCAGCCCCAGACAGGGTGAAAAACTGTTTTTT	CASSPRQGEKLFF
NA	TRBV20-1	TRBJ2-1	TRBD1	TGCAGTGCTAGTCCTGAGGACAGGGCGACCTACAATGAGCAGTTCTTC	CSASPEDRATYNEQFF